A selection of T cell receptor beta chains follows, all from one sample in a study of sequential checkpoint blockade in melanoma. The method was immunoSEQ multiplex PCR; TCRdb's version includes in-frame clones alone and lacks a portion of them. In the table there are several thousand clones, around 74% of which are singletons. The sequenced sample was CD8+ T cells sorted from blood (inferred from file names), obtained from a patient given nivolumab and ipilimumab in sequence. These receptors all stem from a human donor with melanoma. Each CDR3 is given with its conserved first and last residue.

V,J,CDR3
TRBV27,TRBJ2-5,CASSLSSLAGGKETQYF
TRBV5-6,TRBJ2-7,CASVGYGTGIYEQYF
TRBV5-4,TRBJ1-2,CASSAGETGGYTF
TRBV27,TRBJ1-1,CASSLQGNTEAFF
TRBV4-3,TRBJ2-5,CASSPFVAGVETQYF
TRBV11-2,TRBJ2-1,CASSPPGLAGGNEQFF
TRBV4-3,TRBJ2-7,CASSQDGAGWRYEQYF
TRBV6-6,TRBJ1-1,CASTPFGGEPYTEAFF
TRBV28,TRBJ2-7,CASKDRDSSYEQYF
TRBV28,TRBJ2-2,CASSPPVHTGELFF
TRBV2,TRBJ2-3,CASSGLANTDTQYF
TRBV6-4,TRBJ1-1,CASSGSDRGEAFF
TRBV10-2,TRBJ2-7,CASTSSGAYYEQYF
TRBV6-6,TRBJ2-5,CASSLADQETQYF
TRBV10-3,TRBJ1-5,CAISEGRQPQHF
TRBV7-9,TRBJ1-1,CASSLGLDRAAFF
TRBV15,TRBJ2-1,CATSSGAWTSGRLVGNEQFF
TRBV4-1,TRBJ1-4,CASSLDPGQRNEKLFF
TRBV7-8,TRBJ2-7,CASSLTSGGTTSYEQYF
TRBV27,TRBJ1-2,CASSLGPNYGYTF
TRBV6-5,TRBJ2-2,CASSYTSGRAGELFF
TRBV7-9,TRBJ2-6,CASSSPGGADGANVLTF
TRBV27,TRBJ2-7,CASSLSSGLPYEQYF
TRBV5-5,TRBJ2-3,CASSQDLRGGPDTQYF
TRBV10-3,TRBJ2-7,CAISEQGGEQYF
TRBV15,TRBJ2-1,CATSRGRDTYNEQFF